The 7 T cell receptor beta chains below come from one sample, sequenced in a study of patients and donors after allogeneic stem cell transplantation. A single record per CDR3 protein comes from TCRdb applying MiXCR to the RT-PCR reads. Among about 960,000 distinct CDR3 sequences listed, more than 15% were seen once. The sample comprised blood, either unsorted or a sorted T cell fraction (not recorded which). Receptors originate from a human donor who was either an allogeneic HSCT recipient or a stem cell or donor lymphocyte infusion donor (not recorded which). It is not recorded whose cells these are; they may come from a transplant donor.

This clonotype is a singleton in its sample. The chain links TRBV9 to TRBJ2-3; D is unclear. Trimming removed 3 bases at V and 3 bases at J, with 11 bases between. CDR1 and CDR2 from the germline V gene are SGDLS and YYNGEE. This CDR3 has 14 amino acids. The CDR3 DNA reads TGTGCCAGCAGCGGGTCTCTTCAAACAGATACGCAGTATTTT. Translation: CASSGSLQTDTQYF.

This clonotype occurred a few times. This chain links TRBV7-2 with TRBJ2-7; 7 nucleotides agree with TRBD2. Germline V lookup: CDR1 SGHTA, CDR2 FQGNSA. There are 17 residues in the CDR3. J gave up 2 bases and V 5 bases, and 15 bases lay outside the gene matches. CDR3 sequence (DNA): TGTGCCAGCAGCGGCGGGGTCGGGCGGGGGTTCACCTACGAGCAGTACTTC. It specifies CASSGGVGRGFTYEQYF.

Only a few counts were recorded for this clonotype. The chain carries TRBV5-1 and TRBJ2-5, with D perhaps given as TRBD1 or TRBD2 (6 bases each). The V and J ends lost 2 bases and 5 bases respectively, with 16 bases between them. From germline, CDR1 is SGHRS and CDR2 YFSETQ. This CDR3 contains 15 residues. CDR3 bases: TGCGCCAGCAGCTTTCAACCGGGGGCACGGGAGACCCAGTACTTC. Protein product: CASSFQPGARETQYF.

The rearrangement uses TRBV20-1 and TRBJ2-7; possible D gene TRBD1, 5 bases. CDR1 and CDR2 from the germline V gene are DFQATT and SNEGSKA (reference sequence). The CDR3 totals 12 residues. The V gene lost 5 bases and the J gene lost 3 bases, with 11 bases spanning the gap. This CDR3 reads CSAQDSGYEQYF. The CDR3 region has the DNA TGCAGTGCTCAAGACAGTGGCTACGAGCAGTACTTC.

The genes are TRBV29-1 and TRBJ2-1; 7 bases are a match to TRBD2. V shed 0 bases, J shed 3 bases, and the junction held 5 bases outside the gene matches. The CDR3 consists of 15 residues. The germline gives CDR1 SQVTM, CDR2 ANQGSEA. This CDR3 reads CSVEDGQRDYNEQFF. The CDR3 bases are TGCAGCGTTGAAGATGGCCAGCGGGACTACAATGAGCAGTTCTTC.

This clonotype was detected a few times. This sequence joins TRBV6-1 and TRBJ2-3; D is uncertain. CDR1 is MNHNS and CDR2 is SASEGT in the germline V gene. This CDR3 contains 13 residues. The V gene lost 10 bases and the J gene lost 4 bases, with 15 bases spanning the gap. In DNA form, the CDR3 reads TGTGCCACCCGTGGGTACGTTCCAGATACGCAGTATTTT. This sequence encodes CATRGYVPDTQYF.

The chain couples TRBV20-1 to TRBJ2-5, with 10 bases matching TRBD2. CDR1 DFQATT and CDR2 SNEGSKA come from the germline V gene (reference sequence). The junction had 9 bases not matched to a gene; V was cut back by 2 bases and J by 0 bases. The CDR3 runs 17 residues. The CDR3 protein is CSARKPGLAAHQETQYF. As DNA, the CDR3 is TGCAGTGCTAGAAAGCCTGGACTAGCGGCGCACCAAGAGACCCAGTACTTC.